This TCR beta chain was profiled in a study of Ad26.COV2.S vaccination and SARS-CoV-2 variants. The CDR3 is 14 residues long. CDR1 is SGHRS and CDR2 is YFSETQ in the germline V gene. Germline trimming cut 4 bases from V and 10 bases from J; bases unmatched to any gene: 7. The table lists this clone with a few counts. Its antigen is not identified. Regarding the study as a whole: Spike-specific responses of CD8+ and CD4+ T cells were reported to display substantial breadth after vaccination. Placebo recipients showed lower spike-specific TCR breadth than vaccinees. The TCR-based breadth and depth measures might underestimate overall T cell responses.

Profiling relied on immunoSEQ multiplex PCR, and the TCRdb table lists in-frame clones only, not all of them. The table includes 180,000 or so clones, around 88% detected once. The chain links TRBV5-1 to TRBJ1-6, with TRBD1 identical over 8 bases. This receptor was taken from a human donor who had recovered from COVID-19. The sample was peripheral blood, taken after recovery from COVID-19. The CDR3 region has the DNA TGCGCCAGCAGCGCCGGACAGGGAGAATCACCCCTCCACTTT. Protein sequence: CASSAGQGESPLHF. Supplemented by reference TRBV5-1 and TRBJ1-6, the full variable domain reads KAGVTQTPRYLIKTRGQQVTLSCSPISGHRSVSWYQQTPGQGLQFLFEYFSETQRNKGNFPGRFSGRQFSNSRSEMNVSTLELGDSALYLCASSAGQGESPLHFGNGTRLTVT.